Presented here are 24 T cell receptor beta chains from one specimen sequenced in a study of identical twins. MiXCR was run by TCRdb on the 5' RACE reads, yielding one entry per CDR3 protein. This sample has 500,000 to 700,000 distinct CDR3 sequences, with roughly 6.6% found just once. A further study also used this sample, focusing on yellow fever vaccine responses in identical twins.

Material for sequencing was PBMCs. The receptors derive from a woman aged 18-30 years in good health.

This clonotype was seen a few times. This chain connects TRBV24-1 to TRBJ2-6; D unclear. The V end was cut by 2 bases, the J end by 3 bases, with 4 bases between. The CDR3 extends over 14 amino acids. The germline gives CDR1 KGHDR, CDR2 SFDVKD. CDR3: CATSDSGGANVLTF. CDR3 DNA: TGTGCCACCAGTGATTCCGGTGGGGCCAACGTCCTGACTTTC.

This clonotype has at least ten counts. The gene calls are TRBV10-1 and TRBJ1-1; tentative D call: TRBD1 (6 bases). The length of the CDR3 is 13 residues. Germline V gives CDR1 WNHNN, CDR2 SYGVQD (reference sequence). Trimming stripped 5 bases from V and 4 bases from J, with 11 bases between. CDR3 loop: CASSRGGGTEAFF. The CDR3 bases are TGCGCCAGCAGTCGAGGGGGTGGCACTGAAGCTTTCTTT.

This clonotype was observed many times. CDR3 nucleotide sequence: TGCGCCAGCAGCTTGGTCCGGTCAGATACGCAGTATTTT. Amino acids: CASSLVRSDTQYF. The chain joins TRBV5-1 to TRBJ2-3; D unclear. The CDR3 sequence is 13 residues long. Trimming removed 0 bases at V and 4 bases at J, with 6 bases between. Germline-derived CDR1 and CDR2 are SGHRS and YFSETQ.

The rearrangement joins TRBV29-1 to TRBJ1-2; 9 bases agree with TRBD1. This CDR3 has 13 residues. V gave up 6 bases and J gave up 8 bases; unmatched junction bases: 10. Germline CDR1 and CDR2: SQVTM and ANQGSEA. The CDR3 DNA reads TGCAGCGTCTCAACGGGGGACAGGGCCGGCTACACCTTC. This encodes CSVSTGDRAGYTF.

This clonotype was seen only a few times. This rearrangement joins TRBV20-1 to TRBJ2-5, with D perhaps TRBD2 (6 bases). V lost 1 base and J 7 bases, leaving 16 bases between the germline ends. Germline assignment: CDR1 DFQATT and CDR2 SNEGSKA (reference sequence). CDR3 length: 14 amino acids. The CDR3 region has the DNA TGCAGTGCTAGAGGGGTGGGAGGAGGAGCGACCCAGTACTTC. This sequence encodes CSARGVGGGATQYF.

This clonotype was picked up many times. An end of the junction differs from the germline gene, which may be a read error. The chain carries TRBV5-1 and TRBJ1-1; D is uncertain. The CDR3 is 13 residues long. CDR1 SGHRS and CDR2 YFSETQ come from the germline V gene. The CDR3 spells CASSFTENTEAFF. For the CDR3, the DNA is TGTGCCAGCAGTTTTACAGAAAACACTGAAGCTTTCTTT.

The J gene is TRBJ2-6, the V gene TRBV29-1, with 9 bases that match TRBD1. This CDR3 comprises 17 residues. Germline V gives CDR1 SQVTM, CDR2 ANQGSEA. V was clipped by 3 bases and J by 2 bases; unmatched bases: 8. CDR3 protein: CSVEGGTGRAGANVLTF. DNA of the CDR3: TGCAGCGTTGAGGGGGGGACAGGGCGAGCTGGGGCCAACGTCCTGACTTTC.

J is TRBJ2-1 and V is TRBV14; 13 positions match TRBD2. This CDR3 is built from 19 residues. Germline V lookup: CDR1 SGHDN, CDR2 FVKESK. V shed 3 bases, J shed 5 bases, and the junction held 13 bases outside the gene matches. The CDR3 sequence: CASSQTSGTSGIRDNEQFF. DNA of the CDR3: TGTGCCAGCAGCCAGACATCCGGGACTAGCGGGATTAGGGACAATGAGCAGTTCTTC.

This clonotype was observed a single time. At one boundary the junction diverges from the germline segment, which might be a read error. The chain is built from TRBV10-3 and TRBJ2-1, with 10 bases aligning to TRBD2. The germline CDR1 and CDR2 sequences are ENHRY and SYGVKD. The CDR3 is 19 amino acids. CDR3 residues: CTISLGLAGVVIRYNEQFF. The CDR3, as DNA: TGTACCATCAGTTTAGGGCTAGCGGGAGTAGTAATCCGGTACAATGAGCAGTTCTTC.

This clonotype was observed a few times. The chain has TRBV5-1 and TRBJ2-1; 8 nucleotides agree with TRBD2. From germline, CDR1 is SGHRS and CDR2 YFSETQ. J lost 9 bases, V lost 0 bases, and 14 bases had no gene match. This CDR3 spans 17 amino acids. In DNA, the CDR3 is TGCGCCAGCAGCTTGGAGCGTAGCGGGGCCCCAAACAGTGAGCAGTTCTTC. This gives the protein CASSLERSGAPNSEQFF.

The rearrangement links TRBV2 to TRBJ2-1; 9 bases are a match to TRBD2. The V and J ends lost 2 bases and 4 bases, in that order; junction bases with no gene match: 12. Germline CDR1 SNHLY, CDR2 FYNNEI. This CDR3 has 18 amino acids. CDR3 protein: CASSEPGLAGTVYNEQFF. The CDR3 DNA is TGTGCCAGCAGTGAACCGGGTCTAGCGGGGACGGTATACAATGAGCAGTTCTTC.

This clonotype was detected only once. Germline and junction disagree at one end, which may indicate a read error. J is TRBJ2-3 and V is TRBV2; tentatively, D is TRBD2 (5 bases). The CDR3 sequence is 9 residues long. Germline V gene data show CDR1 as SNHLY and CDR2 as FYNNEI. As DNA, the CDR3 is TGTGCCAGCAGCATTATCCCGGGATTT. Translated: CASSIIPGF.

This clonotype was counted only a few times. The gene calls are TRBV10-3 and TRBJ2-2, with TRBD1 as a possible D gene (5 bases). Germline assignment: CDR1 ENHRY and CDR2 SYGVKD. The CDR3 spans 19 residues. V lost 2 bases and J lost 4, with 23 bases in between. The CDR3 coding sequence is TGTGCCATCAGTGAGGTAGTCACCAAATGGGGCCTTTCCACCGGGGAGCTGTTTTTT. It is translated as CAISEVVTKWGLSTGELFF.

This clonotype has just a few counts. The CDR3 DNA reads as TGTGCCAGCAGCCCCGAGGGAAGGGTAGACGAAAAACTGTTTTTT. It encodes CASSPEGRVDEKLFF. The V and J genes are TRBV4-2 and TRBJ1-4; no reliable D call. The CDR3 sequence is 15 residues long. Between the trimmed V and J ends, which lost 4 bases and 8 bases, there was a span of 17 bases. CDR1 LGHNA and CDR2 YNFKEQ come from the germline V gene.

V gene TRBV9 combines with J gene TRBJ2-3; 11 positions agree with TRBD2. The CDR3 contains 18 residues. The trim removed 4 bases at V and 2 bases at J, leaving 12 bases unmatched. Germline CDR1 is SGDLS and CDR2 is YYNGEE. The CDR3 loop is CASSPGGLAGGFTDTQYF. As DNA, the CDR3 is TGTGCCAGCAGCCCCGGGGGGCTAGCGGGGGGTTTCACAGATACGCAGTATTTT.

In its sample, this clonotype was seen many times. Written as DNA, the CDR3 is TGCAGTGCAGACAATGAGCAGTTCTTC. Protein sequence: CSADNEQFF. The chain recombines TRBV20-1 with TRBJ2-1; D uncertain. Trimming took 6 bases from V and 5 from J, leaving 2 bases between them. The CDR3 sequence is 9 residues long. Germline V gene lookup returns CDR1 DFQATT and CDR2 SNEGSKA (reference sequence).

Regarding this clonotype: One junction end does not reproduce the germline sequence, and a read error may be involved. The V call is TRBV3-1, the J call TRBJ2-2; 9 bases line up with TRBD1. The CDR3 has 18 amino acids. In germline, CDR1 is LGHDT, CDR2 YNNKEL (reference sequence). The CDR3: CATSPWTGASRGTGELFF. In nucleotides, the CDR3 is TGTGCCACCAGCCCATGGACAGGGGCCTCGCGGGGCACCGGGGAGCTGTTTTTT.

The CDR3 bases are TGTGCCAGCAGTTACCTCGGCCGAGCGGGGATCCAAGAGACCCAGTACTTC. Encoded protein: CASSYLGRAGIQETQYF. The rearrangement links TRBV6-5 to TRBJ2-5, with 7 positions matching TRBD2. The CDR3 sequence is 17 residues long. CDR1 is MNHEY and CDR2 is SVGAGI in the germline V gene. The ends lost 2 bases at V and 1 base at J; junction bases unmatched: 10.

Concerning this clonotype: This may be a read error: a much more frequent sequence differs by one nucleotide. DNA for the CDR3: TGTGCCAGCAGCACAGGGGGCGCTGGGGCCAACGTCCTGACTTTC. This sequence encodes CASSTGGAGANVLTF. The rearrangement uses TRBV11-2 and TRBJ2-6, with 9 bases identical to TRBD1. Germline trimming cut 5 bases from V and 2 bases from J; bases unmatched to any gene: 1. The germline gives CDR1 SGHAT, CDR2 FQNNGV. The CDR3 covers 15 residues.

This clonotype has at least ten counts. The chain carries TRBV12-3 or TRBV12-4 and TRBJ2-2, with a weak D call TRBD2 (6 bases). This CDR3 is built from 15 residues. Trimming removed 7 bases at V and 0 bases at J, with 12 bases between. The CDR3: CASKVSGANTGELFF. The DNA of the CDR3 is TGTGCCAGCAAAGTTAGCGGAGCGAACACCGGGGAGCTGTTTTTT.

The chain carries TRBV11-2 and TRBJ2-2; possibly TRBD1 or TRBD2 for D (5 bases each). The V end was cut by 5 bases, the J end by 10 bases, with 20 bases between. CDR1 is SGHAT, CDR2 FQNNGV, per germline. CDR3 length: 15 residues. The DNA for the CDR3 is TGTGCCAGCAGCATATCCGGGACCCGCGGTGTGGAGCTGTTTTTT. Protein: CASSISGTRGVELFF.

V usage is TRBV3-1 and J usage is TRBJ1-2; a weak D match, TRBD1 (5 bases). Germline loops: CDR1 LGHDT, CDR2 YNNKEL (reference sequence). Trimming left V 3 bases short and J 8 bases short, with 13 bases between. The CDR3 runs 13 residues. As DNA, the CDR3 is TGTGCCAGCAGCCAGCCCAGGGTGGGCGGCTACACCTTC. Translated: CASSQPRVGGYTF.

The CDR3 here is CASSHQGDSSPLHF. In DNA, the CDR3 is TGTGCCAGCAGCCATCAGGGGGACAGTTCACCCCTCCACTTT. This chain uses TRBV3-1 with TRBJ1-6; 7 bases map to TRBD1. The CDR3 sequence is 14 residues long. Trimming took 3 bases from V and 9 from J; bases not matched to a gene: 5. Germline lookup yields CDR1 LGHDT and CDR2 YNNKEL (reference sequence). Filled out from reference TRBV3-1 and TRBJ1-6, the complete variable domain reads DTAVSQTPKYLVTQMGNDKSIKCEQNLGHDTMYWYKQDSKKFLKIMFSYNNKELIINETVPNRFSPKSPDKAHLNLHINSLELGDSAVYFCASSHQGDSSPLHFGNGTRLTVT.

This clonotype came up a few times. The V gene is TRBV2, the J gene TRBJ2-3, with 7 bases lining up with TRBD2. Trimming cost V 3 bases and J 3 bases; bases outside gene matches: 9. CDR1 and CDR2 (germline): SNHLY, FYNNEI. This CDR3 is 16 amino acids long. DNA for the CDR3: TGTGCCAGCAGTGACCTCAACGGGAGGAAAACAGATACGCAGTATTTT. This encodes CASSDLNGRKTDTQYF.